Reported below is one T cell receptor beta chain. The sample originates from a study of OX40 agonist ivuxolimab in advanced cancers. Study in general: Patients receiving dose escalation had hepatocellular carcinoma, melanoma, renal cell or head and neck cancer.

Measured with immunoSEQ multiplex PCR; TCRdb has only the in-frame clones, and not every one. The sample holds 55,000 to 85,000 clones, about 80% seen once. Germline V gene sequence: CDR1 SGHVS, CDR2 FQNEAQ. V was cut by 4 bases and J by 7 bases, with 17 bases left in between. The CDR3 totals 14 residues. This specimen was CD4+ or CD8+ T cells sorted from blood, taken in a trial of the OX40 agonist ivuxolimab. The receptor was derived from an adult with an advanced solid tumor such as melanoma, head and neck, liver or kidney cancer. The chain couples TRBV7-8 to TRBJ2-7; D gene uncertain. The CDR3 nucleotides read TGTGCCAGCAGCTCTACCAAGGGCCTGGGAGAGCAGTACTTC. Translating it yields CASSSTKGLGEQYF.